The 18 T cell receptor beta chains presented below share a single source sample, sequenced in a study of cytomegalovirus exposure and HLA in healthy donors. 60 Vbeta and 13 Jbeta primers were used in PCR. Libraries were prepared by immunoSEQ multiplex PCR; TCRdb keeps only in-frame clonotypes and omits some of them. The table lists roughly 70,000 clones, 82% of them singletons. Source material: PBMCs. These receptor sequences come from a man between 18 and 29 years old in good health and CMV-seronegative.

J is TRBJ1-2 and V is TRBV5-3; TRBD1 matches at 7 bases. TRBV5-3 is known as an ORF, though its function is uncertain. The CDR3 spans 13 residues. The CDR3 loop reads CVTSGTASAGYTF. The CDR3 region has the DNA TGTGTCACGTCCGGGACAGCGAGCGCTGGCTACACCTTC.

This chain connects TRBV6-5 to TRBJ1-2; tentative D call: TRBD1 (6 bases). The CDR3 has 12 residues. V was cut by 9 bases and J by 6 bases, with 14 bases left in between. Per germline, CDR1 MNHEY and CDR2 SVGAGI. The CDR3 is CASTTGFDGYTF. In DNA, the CDR3 is TGTGCCAGTACCACAGGGTTCGATGGCTACACCTTC.

The chain uses TRBV4-3 and TRBJ2-6; D is possibly TRBD1 (5 bases). Trimming pared 2 bases from V and 1 base from J, leaving 18 bases between. This CDR3 region has 19 residues. The germline gives CDR1 LGHNA, CDR2 YSLEER. In DNA form, the CDR3 reads TGCGCCAGCAGCCAATCTTGGGGCAGGCATCCTTCTGGGGCCAACGTCCTGACTTTC. Its protein is CASSQSWGRHPSGANVLTF.

The chain uses TRBV15 and TRBJ1-1, with a tentative D call TRBD1 (5 bases). CDR1 and CDR2 from the germline V gene are LNHNV and YYDKDF (reference sequence). V dropped 0 bases and J dropped 3 bases, with 8 bases sitting between them. The CDR3 consists of 14 residues. CDR3 DNA sequence: TGTGCCACCAGCAGAGACAGGGTTTACACTGAAGCTTTCTTT. Encoded protein: CATSRDRVYTEAFF.

J is TRBJ2-1 and V is TRBV5-1, with D possibly matching TRBD2 (6 bases). The germline V and J ends were trimmed by 6 bases and 4 bases, with 17 bases remaining between them. This CDR3 has 15 amino acids. Germline loops: CDR1 SGHRS, CDR2 YFSETQ. CDR3 nucleotides: TGCGCCAGCACCCACGTACGGCGGGGATACAATGAGCAGTTCTTC. Its protein is CASTHVRRGYNEQFF.

The CDR3 loop reads CASIVAGRLTDTQYF. DNA of the CDR3: TGTGCCAGCATCGTAGCGGGGAGACTCACAGATACGCAGTATTTT. This chain joins TRBV2 and TRBJ2-3, with 8 bases identical to TRBD2. The CDR3 length is 15 residues. J was trimmed by 2 bases and V by 7 bases; bases with no gene match: 8. In germline, CDR1 is SNHLY, CDR2 FYNNEI.

The chain is built from TRBV6-1 and TRBJ2-7, with 7 bases that match TRBD1. V was clipped by 7 bases and J by 1 base; unmatched bases: 1. The CDR3 runs 12 residues. Germline lookup yields CDR1 MNHNS and CDR2 SASEGT. Here the CDR3 DNA reads TGTGCCAGCAACAGGGGATCCTACGAGCAGTACTTC. It codes for CASNRGSYEQYF.

This clone has just a few counts. The chain is built from TRBV7-6 and TRBJ1-4, with a tentative D call TRBD1 (5 bases). This CDR3 has 14 residues. Trimming stripped 5 bases from V and 5 bases from J, with 12 bases between. Germline CDR1 and CDR2: SGHVS and FNYEAQ. The DNA for the CDR3 is TGTGCCAGCAGCCTGACAGAAGACAATGAAAAACTGTTTTTT. This encodes CASSLTEDNEKLFF.

J is TRBJ2-3 and V is TRBV7-2; 9 bases are a match to TRBD2. Trimming at V came to 1 base and at J to 0 bases, leaving 5 bases not matched to a gene. There are 17 residues in the CDR3. Germline V CDR1 and CDR2: SGHTA, FQGNSA. The CDR3 here is CASSLETSGHSTDTQYF. The DNA for the CDR3 is TGTGCCAGCAGCTTAGAAACTAGCGGGCATAGCACAGATACGCAGTATTTT.

The chain joins TRBV28 to TRBJ2-7; TRBD1 matches at 8 bases. From germline, CDR1 is MDHEN and CDR2 SYDVKM. The CDR3 loop spans 13 amino acids. After removal of 6 bases from V and 1 base from J, the junction contained 2 bases not matched to a gene. This CDR3 reads CASRRTGSYEQYF. In nucleotides, the CDR3 is TGTGCCAGCAGACGGACAGGGTCCTACGAGCAGTACTTC.

This clone has just a few counts. This chain connects TRBV19 to TRBJ2-1; TRBD2 is a possible D gene (6 bases). Germline V gives CDR1 LNHDA, CDR2 SQIVND (reference sequence). The V gene lost 5 bases and the J gene lost 0 bases, with 11 bases spanning the gap. The CDR3 spans 15 residues. CDR3 in DNA: TGTGCCAGTAGTTACGCGGGGAGCTCCTACAATGAGCAGTTCTTC. Translation: CASSYAGSSYNEQFF.

The V and J genes are TRBV10-3 and TRBJ2-1; 9 nucleotides agree with TRBD2. This CDR3 spans 14 amino acids. The V gene end was trimmed by 7 bases and the J gene end by 6 bases; junction bases not matched to a gene: 7. The V gene's germline CDR1 is ENHRY and CDR2 SYGVKD. CDR3 in DNA: TGTGCCATCACCGTTAGTAGCGGGAGCAATGAGCAGTTCTTC. This codes for CAITVSSGSNEQFF.

The chain joins TRBV29-1 to TRBJ1-3, with a tentative D call TRBD1 (6 bases). The CDR3 is made up of 12 amino acids. V was clipped by 4 bases and J by 6 bases, with 10 bases between them. The germline CDR1 and CDR2 sequences are SQVTM and ANQGSEA. CDR3 coding DNA: TGCAGCGTTGTACAGGGTACAAACACCATATATTTT. Protein: CSVVQGTNTIYF.

The chain couples TRBV7-2 to TRBJ2-3, with 7 nucleotides matching TRBD1. This CDR3 is built from 18 residues. Germline CDR1 reads SGHTA; CDR2 reads FQGNSA. J lost 3 bases, V lost 5 bases, and 17 bases had no gene match. The CDR3 sequence: CASSQAEGAIYRTDTQYF. The CDR3 DNA reads TGTGCCAGCAGCCAAGCCGAGGGGGCAATTTATAGGACAGATACGCAGTATTTT.

This rearrangement joins TRBV10-3 to TRBJ2-7; 7 bases agree with TRBD1. Germline assignment: CDR1 ENHRY and CDR2 SYGVKD. The CDR3 length is 14 residues. J lost 0 bases, V lost 5 bases, and 4 bases had no gene match. CDR3 bases: TGTGCCATCAGTCGGACAGGAGGCTCCTACGAGCAGTACTTC. Translated, it gives CAISRTGGSYEQYF.

This clone was detected once. This sequence joins TRBV18 and TRBJ2-7, with TRBD1 matching 7 bases. Trimming at V came to 2 bases and at J to 2 bases, leaving 6 bases not matched to a gene. Germline-derived CDR1 and CDR2 are KGHSH and LQKENI. This CDR3 is built from 15 residues. In DNA, the CDR3 is TGTGCCAGCTCACCAAGTTCGGGACAGACCTACGAGCAGTACTTC. Translated, it gives CASSPSSGQTYEQYF.

This clone was seen a few times. V is TRBV5-4 and J is TRBJ2-2, with no clear D. The CDR3 length is 14 residues. Per germline, CDR1 SGHNT and CDR2 YYREEE (reference sequence). Trimming cost V 0 bases and J 6 bases, with 9 bases left between them. CDR3 coding DNA: TGTGCCAGCAGCTTGGACCCTGGCTCCGGGGAGCTGTTTTTT. Encoded protein: CASSLDPGSGELFF.

The genes are TRBV4-2 and TRBJ1-1; 7 nucleotides agree with TRBD1. Germline V gives CDR1 LGHNA, CDR2 YNFKEQ. Losses at the gene ends were 6 bases for V and 0 bases for J; bases not matched to a gene: 4. The CDR3 is made up of 14 amino acids. Here the CDR3 reads CASSEGAVNTEAFF. In nucleotides, the CDR3 is TGTGCCAGCAGTGAGGGGGCGGTGAACACTGAAGCTTTCTTT.